This T cell receptor beta chain was sequenced for a study of blood T cell repertoires in COVID-19. Study information: Spain, Italy and the United States supplied samples that represented acute and convalescent COVID-19. In each case, the material was cDNA or gDNA derived from T cells, B-cell-depleted T cells, or PBMCs.

Clones were read by immunoSEQ multiplex PCR, and TCRdb kept only the in-frame ones, dropping some. Seen here are nearly 70,000 clones, roughly 87% observed once, and the top ten hold around 3.7%. Germline CDR1 SGHTA, CDR2 FQGNSA. This CDR3 is built from 17 residues. Trimming stripped 5 bases from V and 1 base from J, with 17 bases between. The V and J genes are TRBV7-2 and TRBJ2-2; D possibly corresponds to TRBD2 (6 bases). The TCR comes from a woman in her 50s with COVID-19, enrolled during active disease. Sequencing input: peripheral blood. Here the CDR3 reads CASSPLAVPGNTGELFF. The CDR3 DNA reads as TGTGCCAGCAGCCCCTTAGCGGTTCCTGGGAACACCGGGGAGCTGTTTTTT.